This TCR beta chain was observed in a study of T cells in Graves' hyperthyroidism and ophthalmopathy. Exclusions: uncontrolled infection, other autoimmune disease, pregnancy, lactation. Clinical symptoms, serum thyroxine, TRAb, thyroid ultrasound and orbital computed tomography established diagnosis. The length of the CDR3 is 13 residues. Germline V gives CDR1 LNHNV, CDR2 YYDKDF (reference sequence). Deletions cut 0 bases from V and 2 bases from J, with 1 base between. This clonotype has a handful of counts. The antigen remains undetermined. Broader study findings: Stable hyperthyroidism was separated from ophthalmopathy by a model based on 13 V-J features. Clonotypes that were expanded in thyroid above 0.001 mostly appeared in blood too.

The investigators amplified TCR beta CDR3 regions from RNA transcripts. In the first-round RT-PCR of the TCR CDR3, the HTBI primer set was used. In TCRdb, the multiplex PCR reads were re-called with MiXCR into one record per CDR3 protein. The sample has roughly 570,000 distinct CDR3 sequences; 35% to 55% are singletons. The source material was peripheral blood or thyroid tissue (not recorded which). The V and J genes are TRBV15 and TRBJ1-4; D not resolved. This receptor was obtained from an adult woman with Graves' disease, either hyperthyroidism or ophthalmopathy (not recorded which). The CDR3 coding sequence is TGTGCCACCAGCAGAGACACTAATGAAAAACTGTTTTTT. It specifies CATSRDTNEKLFF.